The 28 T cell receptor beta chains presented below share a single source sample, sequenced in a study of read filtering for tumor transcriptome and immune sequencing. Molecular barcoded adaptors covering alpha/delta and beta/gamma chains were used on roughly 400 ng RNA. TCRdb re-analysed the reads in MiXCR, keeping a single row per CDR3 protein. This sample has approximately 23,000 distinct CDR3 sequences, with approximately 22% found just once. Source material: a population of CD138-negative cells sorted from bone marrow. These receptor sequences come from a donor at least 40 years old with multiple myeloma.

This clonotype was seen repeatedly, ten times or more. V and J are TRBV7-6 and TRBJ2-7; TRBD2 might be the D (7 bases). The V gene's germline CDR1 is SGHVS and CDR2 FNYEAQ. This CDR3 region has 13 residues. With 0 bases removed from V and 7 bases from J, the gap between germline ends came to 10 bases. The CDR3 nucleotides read TGTGCCAGCAGCTTAGCGGGAGGGGGGGAGCAGTACTTC. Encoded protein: CASSLAGGGEQYF.

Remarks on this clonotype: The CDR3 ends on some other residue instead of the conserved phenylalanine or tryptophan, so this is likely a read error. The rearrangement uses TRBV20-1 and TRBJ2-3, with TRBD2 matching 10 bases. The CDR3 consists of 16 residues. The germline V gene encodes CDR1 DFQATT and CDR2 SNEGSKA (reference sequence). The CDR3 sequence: CSASSQREGLGDPQYL. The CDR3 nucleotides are TGCAGTGCTAGTTCCCAGCGGGAGGGCCTTGGAGATCCGCAGTATTTA.

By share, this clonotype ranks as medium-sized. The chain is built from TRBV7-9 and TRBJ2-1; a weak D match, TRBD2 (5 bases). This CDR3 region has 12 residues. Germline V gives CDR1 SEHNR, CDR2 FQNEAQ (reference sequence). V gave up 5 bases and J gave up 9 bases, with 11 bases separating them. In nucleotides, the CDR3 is TGTGCCAGCAGCCAGGTCCGGGGTGAGCAGTTCTTC. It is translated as CASSQVRGEQFF.

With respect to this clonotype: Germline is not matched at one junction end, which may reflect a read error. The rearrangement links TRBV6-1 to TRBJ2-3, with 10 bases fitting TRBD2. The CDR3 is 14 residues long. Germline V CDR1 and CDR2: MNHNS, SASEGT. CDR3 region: CASTSGVGTDAQYF. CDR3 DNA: TGTGCCAGTACTAGCGGGGTGGGCACAGATGCGCAGTATTTT.

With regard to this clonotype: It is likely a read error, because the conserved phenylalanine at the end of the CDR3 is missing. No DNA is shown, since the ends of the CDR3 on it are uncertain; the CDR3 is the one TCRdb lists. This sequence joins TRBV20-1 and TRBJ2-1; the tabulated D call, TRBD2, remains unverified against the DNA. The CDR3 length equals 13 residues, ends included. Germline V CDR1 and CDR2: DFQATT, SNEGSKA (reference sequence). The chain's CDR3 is CSAALDYYNERFL.

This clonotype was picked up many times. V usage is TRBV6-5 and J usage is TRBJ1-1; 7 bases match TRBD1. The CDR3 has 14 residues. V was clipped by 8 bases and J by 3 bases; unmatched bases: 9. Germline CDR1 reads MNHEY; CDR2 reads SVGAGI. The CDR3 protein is CASRTLGQYTEAFF. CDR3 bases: TGTGCCAGCCGAACCTTGGGACAGTACACTGAAGCTTTCTTT.

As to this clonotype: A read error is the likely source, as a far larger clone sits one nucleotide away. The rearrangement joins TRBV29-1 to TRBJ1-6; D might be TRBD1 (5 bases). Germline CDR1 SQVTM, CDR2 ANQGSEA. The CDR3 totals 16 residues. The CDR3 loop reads CSVGGIRSNANTEAYF. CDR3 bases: TGCAGCGTTGGGGGGATACGGTCGAACGCGAACACTGAAGCTTACTTT.

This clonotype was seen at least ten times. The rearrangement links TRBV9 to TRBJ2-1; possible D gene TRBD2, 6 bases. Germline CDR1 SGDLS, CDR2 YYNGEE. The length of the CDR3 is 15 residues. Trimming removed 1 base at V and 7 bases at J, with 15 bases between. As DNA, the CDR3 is TGTGCCAGCAGCGTATTGGAGGGCCGGTGGAATGAGCAGTTCTTC. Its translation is CASSVLEGRWNEQFF.

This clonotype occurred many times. The DNA for the CDR3 is TGTGCCAGCTCACCCCGACAGAACACCGGGGAGCTGTTTTTT. Amino acid sequence: CASSPRQNTGELFF. The chain recombines TRBV18 with TRBJ2-2; no clear D. Trimming removed 3 bases from V and 1 base from J, with 6 bases in between. The CDR3 length is 14 residues. Germline V lookup: CDR1 KGHSH, CDR2 LQKENI.

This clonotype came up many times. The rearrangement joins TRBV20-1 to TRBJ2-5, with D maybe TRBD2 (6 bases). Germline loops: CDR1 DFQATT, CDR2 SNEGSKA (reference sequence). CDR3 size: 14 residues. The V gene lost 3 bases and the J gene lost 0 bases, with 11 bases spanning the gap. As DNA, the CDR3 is TGCAGTGCTAGCTTGGGGGGATACCAAGAGACCCAGTACTTC. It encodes CSASLGGYQETQYF.

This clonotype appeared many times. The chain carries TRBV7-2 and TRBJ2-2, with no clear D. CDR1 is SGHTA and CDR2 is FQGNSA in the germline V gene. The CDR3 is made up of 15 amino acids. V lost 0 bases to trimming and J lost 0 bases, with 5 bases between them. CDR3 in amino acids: CASSLAETNTGELFF. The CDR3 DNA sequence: TGTGCCAGCAGCTTAGCAGAGACGAACACCGGGGAGCTGTTTTTT.

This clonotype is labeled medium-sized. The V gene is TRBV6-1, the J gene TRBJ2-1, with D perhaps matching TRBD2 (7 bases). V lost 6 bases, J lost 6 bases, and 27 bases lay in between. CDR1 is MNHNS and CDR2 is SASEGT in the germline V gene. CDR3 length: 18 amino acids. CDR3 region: CASRLSPGSGKGGNEQFF. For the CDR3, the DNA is TGTGCCAGCAGACTATCCCCCGGAAGCGGGAAAGGGGGCAATGAGCAGTTCTTC.

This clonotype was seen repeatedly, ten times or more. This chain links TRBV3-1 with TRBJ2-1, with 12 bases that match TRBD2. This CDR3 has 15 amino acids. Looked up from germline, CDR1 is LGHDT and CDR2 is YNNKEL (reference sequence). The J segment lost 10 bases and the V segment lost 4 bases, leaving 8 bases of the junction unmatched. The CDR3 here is CASSPPTSGGREQFF. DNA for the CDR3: TGTGCCAGCAGCCCGCCGACTAGCGGGGGAAGGGAGCAGTTCTTC.

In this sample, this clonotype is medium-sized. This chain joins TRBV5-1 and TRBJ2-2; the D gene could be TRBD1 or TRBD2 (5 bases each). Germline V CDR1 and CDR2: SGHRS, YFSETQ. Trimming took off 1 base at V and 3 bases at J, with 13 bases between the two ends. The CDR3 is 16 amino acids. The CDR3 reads CASSLSGPPYTGELFF. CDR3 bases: TGCGCCAGCAGCTTGTCGGGACCCCCCTACACCGGGGAGCTGTTTTTT. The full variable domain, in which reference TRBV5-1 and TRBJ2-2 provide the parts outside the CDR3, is KAGVTQTPRYLIKTRGQQVTLSCSPISGHRSVSWYQQTPGQGLQFLFEYFSETQRNKGNFPGRFSGRQFSNSRSEMNVSTLELGDSALYLCASSLSGPPYTGELFFGEGSRLTVL.

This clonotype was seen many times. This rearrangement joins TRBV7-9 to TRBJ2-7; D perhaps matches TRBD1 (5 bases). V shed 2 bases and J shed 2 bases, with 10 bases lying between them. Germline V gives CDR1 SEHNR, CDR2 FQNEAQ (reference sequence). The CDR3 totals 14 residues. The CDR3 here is CASSLQGITYEQYF. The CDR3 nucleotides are TGTGCCAGCAGCTTACAGGGTATCACCTACGAGCAGTACTTC.

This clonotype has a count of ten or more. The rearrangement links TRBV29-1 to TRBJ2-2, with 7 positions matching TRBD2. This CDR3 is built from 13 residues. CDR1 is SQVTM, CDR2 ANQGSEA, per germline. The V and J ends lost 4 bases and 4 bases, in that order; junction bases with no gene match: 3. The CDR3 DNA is TGCAGCGTTGGGGGGGGAAGCACCGGGGAGCTGTTTTTT. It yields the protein CSVGGGSTGELFF.

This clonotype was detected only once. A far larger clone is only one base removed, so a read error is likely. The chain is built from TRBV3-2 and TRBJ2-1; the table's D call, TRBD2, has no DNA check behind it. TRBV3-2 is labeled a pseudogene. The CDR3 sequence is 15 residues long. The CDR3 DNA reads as TGTGCCAGCAGCCCACAAAGCCGGAGGGCCAATGAGCAGTTCTTC. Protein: CASSPQSRRANEQFF.

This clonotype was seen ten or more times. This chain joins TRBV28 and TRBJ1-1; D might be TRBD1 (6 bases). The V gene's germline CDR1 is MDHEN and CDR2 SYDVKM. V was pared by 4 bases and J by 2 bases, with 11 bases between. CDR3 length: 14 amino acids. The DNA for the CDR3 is TGTGCCAGCAGTTACGGGACATTAAACACTGAAGCTTTCTTT. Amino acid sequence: CASSYGTLNTEAFF.

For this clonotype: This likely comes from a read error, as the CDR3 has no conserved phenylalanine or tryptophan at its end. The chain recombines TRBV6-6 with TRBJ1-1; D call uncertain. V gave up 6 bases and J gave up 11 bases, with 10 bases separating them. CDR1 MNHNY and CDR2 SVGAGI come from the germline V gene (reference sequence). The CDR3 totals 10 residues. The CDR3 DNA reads TGTGCCAGCAGCTCCGCTCCCGCTTTCTCC. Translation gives CASSSAPAFS.

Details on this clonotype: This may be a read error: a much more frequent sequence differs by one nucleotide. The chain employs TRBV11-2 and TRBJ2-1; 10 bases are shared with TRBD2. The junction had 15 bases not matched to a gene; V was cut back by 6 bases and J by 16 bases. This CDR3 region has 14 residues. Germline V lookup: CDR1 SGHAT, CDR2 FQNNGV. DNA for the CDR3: TGTGCCAGCAGGACAGCGGGAGGGGCTCTTGAGCCTTTCTTC. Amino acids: CASRTAGGALEPFF.

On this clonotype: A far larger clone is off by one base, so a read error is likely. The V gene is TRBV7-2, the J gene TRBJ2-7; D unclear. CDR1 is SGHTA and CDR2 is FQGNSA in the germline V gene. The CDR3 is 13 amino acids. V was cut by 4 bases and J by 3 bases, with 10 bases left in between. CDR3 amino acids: CASSSGSNYEQYF. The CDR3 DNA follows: TGTGCCAGCAGCTCCGGATCCAACTACGAGCAGTACTTC.

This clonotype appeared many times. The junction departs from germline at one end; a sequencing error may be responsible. CDR3 in amino acids: CASSLGSSNTGELFF. The CDR3 bases are TGTGCCAGCAGTTTAGGGTCATCGAACACCGGGGAGCTGTTTTTT. The chain couples TRBV11-3 to TRBJ2-2; the D is unclear. Germline V CDR1 and CDR2: SGHNT, YENEEA. The CDR3 runs to 15 residues.

The CDR3 coding sequence is TGTGCCAGCAGCTTGGCGGGAGGGCCGTACGAGCAGTACTTC. Protein: CASSLAGGPYEQYF. The rearrangement joins TRBV7-2 to TRBJ2-7, with TRBD2 matching over 9 bases. This CDR3 has 14 amino acids. Germline loops: CDR1 SGHTA, CDR2 FQGNSA. Unmatched junction bases numbered 4, after V lost 3 bases and J lost 4 bases. The variable domain in full, with the rest retrieved from reference TRBV7-2 and TRBJ2-7, is GAGVSQSPSNKVTEKGKDVELRCDPISGHTALYWYRQSLGQGLEFLIYFQGNSAPDKSGLPSDRFSAERTGGSVSTLTIQRTQQEDSAVYLCASSLAGGPYEQYFGPGTRLTVT.

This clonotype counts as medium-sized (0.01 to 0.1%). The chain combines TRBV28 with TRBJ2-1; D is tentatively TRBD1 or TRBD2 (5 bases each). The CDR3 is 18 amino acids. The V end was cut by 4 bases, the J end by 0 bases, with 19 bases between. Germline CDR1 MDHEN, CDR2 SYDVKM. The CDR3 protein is CASSYQGTGSSSYNEQFF. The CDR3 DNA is TGTGCCAGCAGTTATCAAGGGACGGGCTCCAGCTCCTACAATGAGCAGTTCTTC. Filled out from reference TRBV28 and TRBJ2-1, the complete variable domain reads DVKVTQSSRYLVKRTGEKVFLECVQDMDHENMFWYRQDPGLGLRLIYFSYDVKMKEKGDIPEGYSVSREKKERFSLILESASTNQTSMYLCASSYQGTGSSSYNEQFFGPGTRLTVL.

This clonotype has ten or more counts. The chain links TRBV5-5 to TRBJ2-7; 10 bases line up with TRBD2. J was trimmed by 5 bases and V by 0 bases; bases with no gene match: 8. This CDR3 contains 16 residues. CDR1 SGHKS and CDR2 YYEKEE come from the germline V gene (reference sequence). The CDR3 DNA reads TGTGCCAGCAGCTTGGGTCCAGCGGGAGGGCCTGACGAGCAGTACTTC. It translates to CASSLGPAGGPDEQYF.

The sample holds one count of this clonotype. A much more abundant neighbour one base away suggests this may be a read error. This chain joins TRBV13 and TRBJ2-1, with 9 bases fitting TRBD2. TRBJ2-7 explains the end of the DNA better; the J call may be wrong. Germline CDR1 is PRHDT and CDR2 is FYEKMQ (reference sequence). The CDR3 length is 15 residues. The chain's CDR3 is CASSLITSGYNEQYF. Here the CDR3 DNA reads TGTGCCAGCAGCTTAATAACTAGCGGGTACAATGAGCAGTACTTC.

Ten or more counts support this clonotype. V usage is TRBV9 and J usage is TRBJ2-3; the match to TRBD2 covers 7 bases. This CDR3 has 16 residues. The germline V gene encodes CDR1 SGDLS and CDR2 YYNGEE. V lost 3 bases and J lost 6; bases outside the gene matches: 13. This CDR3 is CASSAPSGPMRDTQYF. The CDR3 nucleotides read TGTGCCAGCAGCGCTCCTAGCGGACCTATGAGGGATACGCAGTATTTT.

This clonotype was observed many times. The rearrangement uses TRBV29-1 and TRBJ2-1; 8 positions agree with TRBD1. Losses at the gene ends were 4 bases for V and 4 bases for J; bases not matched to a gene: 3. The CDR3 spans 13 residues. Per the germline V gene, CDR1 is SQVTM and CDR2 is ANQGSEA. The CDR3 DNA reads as TGCAGCGTTGCGACAGGGGATTACAATGAGCAGTTCTTC. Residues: CSVATGDYNEQFF.